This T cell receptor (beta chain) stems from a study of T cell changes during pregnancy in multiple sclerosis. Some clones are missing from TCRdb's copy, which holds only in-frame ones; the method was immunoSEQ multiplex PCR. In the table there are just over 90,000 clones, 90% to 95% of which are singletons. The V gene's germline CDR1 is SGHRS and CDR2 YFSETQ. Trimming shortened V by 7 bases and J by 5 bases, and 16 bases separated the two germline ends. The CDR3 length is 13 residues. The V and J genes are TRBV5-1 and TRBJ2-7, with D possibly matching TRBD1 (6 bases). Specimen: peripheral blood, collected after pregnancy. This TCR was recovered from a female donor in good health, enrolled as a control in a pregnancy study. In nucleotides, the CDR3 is TGCGCCAGCGCAAGGGACATACCGCACGAGCAGTACTTC. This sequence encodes CASARDIPHEQYF. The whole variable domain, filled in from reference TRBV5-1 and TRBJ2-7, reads KAGVTQTPRYLIKTRGQQVTLSCSPISGHRSVSWYQQTPGQGLQFLFEYFSETQRNKGNFPGRFSGRQFSNSRSEMNVSTLELGDSALYLCASARDIPHEQYFGPGTRLTVT.